Shown below are 20 T cell receptor beta chains from a single sample sequenced in a study of T cells in Graves' hyperthyroidism and ophthalmopathy. The CDR3 regions of TCR beta were amplified from RNA transcripts. First-round RT-PCR of the TCR CDR3 relied on the HTBI primer set. Each CDR3 protein is one row after TCRdb ran MiXCR on the multiplex PCR reads. The table includes approximately 300,000 distinct CDR3 sequences, roughly 19% detected once. Sequenced input: blood. All receptors come from a man aged 45-65 years with Graves' ophthalmopathy.

This clonotype appeared a single time. The chain carries TRBV6-1 and TRBJ2-5; possibly TRBD2 for D (5 bases). The CDR3 has 13 amino acids. CDR1 is MNHNS and CDR2 is SASEGT in the germline V gene. The V end was cut by 3 bases, the J end by 7 bases, with 12 bases between. CDR3 bases: TGTGCCAGCAGTGACTCCCCCCGGGGGACCCAGTACTTC. It is translated as CASSDSPRGTQYF.

The chain recombines TRBV6-5 with TRBJ1-5, with a tentative D call TRBD1 (5 bases). The ends were cut back, 4 bases at V and 5 bases at J, with 12 bases in the middle. The germline gives CDR1 MNHEY, CDR2 SVGAGI. The CDR3 is 14 amino acids. CDR3 sequence reads: CASSSQGPDQPQHF. CDR3 coding DNA: TGTGCCAGCAGTTCCCAGGGTCCTGATCAGCCCCAGCATTTT.

This clonotype appeared many times. The V gene is TRBV27, the J gene TRBJ1-5, with TRBD1 matching over 7 bases. This CDR3 has 16 amino acids. The V segment lost 4 bases and the J segment 2 bases; nucleotides outside the gene matches: 8. Germline CDR1 reads MNHEY; CDR2 reads SMNVEV (reference sequence). The CDR3 bases are TGTGCCAGCAGTTCCCTCGGACAGGCCGGCAATCAGCCCCAGCATTTT. As protein: CASSSLGQAGNQPQHF.

This clonotype was recorded many times. The CDR3 spells CASSFTSTGAAGSNQPQHF. CDR3 sequence (DNA): TGTGCCAGCAGTTTTACCTCGACAGGGGCCGCCGGTAGCAATCAGCCCCAGCATTTT. The chain uses TRBV12-3 or TRBV12-4 and TRBJ1-5; 8 bases map to TRBD1. The CDR3 is 19 amino acids. Trimming at V came to 3 bases and at J to 0 bases, leaving 13 bases not matched to a gene.

About this clonotype itself: This may be a read error, as it is one base from a much larger clone. The J gene is TRBJ2-1, the V gene TRBV28; weak D call: TRBD1 (5 bases). The germline gives CDR1 MDHEN, CDR2 SYDVKM. The CDR3 is 13 residues long. Trimming shortened V by 6 bases and J by 3 bases, and 9 bases separated the two germline ends. CDR3 protein: CASRNRFYNEQFF. CDR3 DNA sequence: TGTGCCAGCAGGAACAGGTTCTACAATGAGCAGTTCTTC.

This clonotype was observed many times. The chain links TRBV6-2 or TRBV6-3 to TRBJ2-1; a weak D match, TRBD1 (7 bases). The germline V and J ends were trimmed by 0 bases and 8 bases, with 17 bases remaining between them. CDR1 MNHEY and CDR2 SVGEGT come from the germline V gene. This CDR3 contains 16 residues. The CDR3 nucleotides are TGTGCCAGCAGTTACTCGCGACTAGAGGGGGCACATGAGCAGTTCTTC. As protein: CASSYSRLEGAHEQFF.

The CDR3, as DNA: TGTGCCCGTACCGGGACAGGTTCAGATACGCAGTATTTT. Encoded protein: CARTGTGSDTQYF. This chain uses TRBV30 with TRBJ2-3; 8 nucleotides line up with TRBD1. The length of the CDR3 is 13 residues. The germline gives CDR1 GTSNPN, CDR2 SVGIG (reference sequence). V lost 8 bases and J lost 4; bases outside the gene matches: 8.

There are a few counts of this clonotype. V is TRBV6-1 and J is TRBJ2-7; a weak D match, TRBD2 (6 bases). Germline values: CDR1 MNHNS, CDR2 SASEGT. This CDR3 comprises 12 residues. V was pared by 7 bases and J by 3 bases, with 10 bases between. CDR3 sequence: CASTGTGYEQYF. CDR3 DNA sequence: TGTGCCAGCACCGGGACTGGCTACGAGCAGTACTTC.

This chain connects TRBV19 to TRBJ2-3; D not resolved. V was cut by 3 bases and J by 5 bases, with 18 bases left in between. Germline V lookup: CDR1 LNHDA, CDR2 SQIVND (reference sequence). The length of the CDR3 is 16 residues. CDR3 sequence (DNA): TGTGCCAGTAGTATTATTTCCGGGTCCAGCGAAGATACGCAGTATTTT. This sequence encodes CASSIISGSSEDTQYF.

This clonotype has ten or more counts. CDR3 coding DNA: TGCAGTGCCACCACCGGCGGGAGGGCCGACGAGCAGTACTTC. The encoded protein is CSATTGGRADEQYF. The chain links TRBV20-1 to TRBJ2-7; 9 nucleotides agree with TRBD2. Germline CDR1 is DFQATT and CDR2 is SNEGSKA (reference sequence). With V trimmed by 6 bases and J by 5 bases, 11 bases remained unmatched. The CDR3 contains 14 residues.

This clonotype showed up many times. The gene calls are TRBV12-3 or TRBV12-4 and TRBJ2-5; D could derive from TRBD1 or TRBD2 (6 bases each). The CDR3 has 16 amino acids. The V end lost 3 bases, the J end lost 1 base, and 15 bases lay between the germline ends. In DNA form, the CDR3 reads TGTGCCAGCAGTTTTTTCGGGTCGGGGGCCCAAGAGACCCAGTACTTC. This encodes CASSFFGSGAQETQYF.

This clonotype was seen only once. This chain links TRBV5-4 with TRBJ1-4; D gene uncertain. Germline V gene data show CDR1 as SGHNT and CDR2 as YYREEE (reference sequence). This CDR3 contains 15 residues. Deletions cut 1 base from V and 5 bases from J, with 12 bases between. DNA of the CDR3: TGTGCCAGCAGCTTGTCGGCGAGTAGGAATGAAAAACTGTTTTTT. It yields the protein CASSLSASRNEKLFF.

The table lists this clonotype with a few counts. This chain links TRBV7-6 with TRBJ2-5; 7 bases match TRBD1. The CDR3 runs 16 residues. In germline, CDR1 is SGHVS, CDR2 FNYEAQ. Unmatched junction bases numbered 8, after V lost 1 base and J lost 3 bases. The CDR3 here is CASSLVTGTVKETQYF. Here the CDR3 DNA reads TGTGCCAGCAGCTTAGTCACCGGGACAGTAAAAGAGACCCAGTACTTC.

Turning to this clonotype: A read error may produce the germline difference seen at one junction end. In DNA form, the CDR3 reads TGTGCCAGCAGTAAAGCCCCGGGGACCCACAATGAGCAGTTCTTC. It is translated as CASSKAPGTHNEQFF. The V gene is TRBV6-1, the J gene TRBJ2-1; D is possibly TRBD1 or TRBD2 (5 bases each). This CDR3 is built from 15 residues. Germline V gene data show CDR1 as MNHNS and CDR2 as SASEGT.

V is TRBV6-4 and J is TRBJ1-5; D is possibly TRBD1 (6 bases). The germline V gene has CDR1 MRHNA and CDR2 SNTAGT. V lost 4 bases, J lost 9 bases, and 16 bases lay in between. The CDR3 has 14 amino acids. The CDR3 region is CASSADRSDGPQHF. The CDR3 nucleotides are TGTGCCAGCAGTGCCGACAGGAGTGATGGGCCCCAGCATTTT.

This clonotype was seen more than once but under ten times. Just one base apart from a much larger clone, this may be a read error. The V and J genes are TRBV7-9 and TRBJ1-2; D is unclear. The CDR3 spans 13 residues. Trimming shortened V by 10 bases and J by 2 bases, and 14 bases separated the two germline ends. The germline CDR1 and CDR2 sequences are SEHNR and FQNEAQ (reference sequence). In DNA, the CDR3 is TGTGCCACTCGAGGGTGGCGAAACTATGGCTACACCTTC. It specifies CATRGWRNYGYTF.

Only a few counts were recorded for this clonotype. The gene calls are TRBV13 and TRBJ2-5; no clear D gene. Germline V lookup: CDR1 PRHDT, CDR2 FYEKMQ (reference sequence). This CDR3 has 14 residues. The V and J ends lost 5 bases and 3 bases respectively, with 13 bases between them. CDR3 bases: TGTGCCAGCAGCCAACAGTCCCAAAAAGAGACCCAGTACTTC. Amino acids: CASSQQSQKETQYF. Together with reference TRBV13 and TRBJ2-5, the CDR3 gives the full variable domain: AAGVIQSPRHLIKEKRETATLKCYPIPRHDTVYWYQQGPGQDPQFLISFYEKMQSDKGSIPDRFSAQQFSDYHSELNMSSLELGDSALYFCASSQQSQKETQYFGPGTRLLVL.

The chain joins TRBV20-1 to TRBJ2-1; possible D gene TRBD2, 6 bases. The CDR3 has 13 amino acids. Trimming removed 6 bases from V and 5 bases from J, with 14 bases in between. CDR1 and CDR2 (germline): DFQATT, SNEGSKA (reference sequence). CDR3 region: CSASRGMNNEQFF. In DNA form, the CDR3 reads TGCAGTGCCTCCCGGGGGATGAACAATGAGCAGTTCTTC.

This clonotype occurred a few times. The chain links TRBV19 to TRBJ2-1; D could derive from TRBD1 or TRBD2 (6 bases each). CDR3 length: 14 amino acids. The V end was cut by 8 bases, the J end by 4 bases, with 15 bases between. Germline V gives CDR1 LNHDA, CDR2 SQIVND (reference sequence). CDR3 sequence reads: CASRETGLYNEQFF. The CDR3 bases are TGTGCCAGTCGGGAGACAGGCCTATACAATGAGCAGTTCTTC.

This clonotype turned up a few times. The rearrangement links TRBV9 to TRBJ2-5; D may be TRBD2 (6 bases). There are 13 residues in the CDR3. Germline V gene sequence: CDR1 SGDLS, CDR2 YYNGEE. V lost 0 bases and J lost 4, with 7 bases in between. For the CDR3, the DNA is TGTGCCAGCAGCGTAGTGGGAGGAGAGACCCAGTACTTC. As protein: CASSVVGGETQYF.